This T cell receptor beta chain was recovered during a study of T cells in Graves' hyperthyroidism and ophthalmopathy. Study results and limitations: The model foresaw ophthalmopathy a median approximately 6.1 months prior to onset. A 13 V-J signature model discriminated ophthalmopathy versus stable hyperthyroidism.

Authors of the study amplified TCR beta CDR3 regions from RNA transcripts. The HTBI primer set was used in a first-round RT-PCR of the TCR CDR3. Using its own MiXCR run on the multiplex PCR reads, TCRdb lists one record per CDR3 protein. This sample carries hundreds of thousands of distinct CDR3 sequences, around 21% of them seen once, and the ten largest clones take 30% to 40%. Clinical Activity Scores of at least 3, NOSPECS grades of at least 4 and durations under 3 months characterized ophthalmopathy patients. Clinical symptoms, serum thyroxine and TRAb, thyroid ultrasound and orbital computed tomography together formed the diagnostic basis. V lost 4 bases and J lost 2, with 16 bases in between. This CDR3 region has 16 residues. The germline CDR1 and CDR2 sequences are SGDLS and YYNGEE. About this clonotype itself: Its antigen is unidentified.

The V gene is TRBV9, the J gene TRBJ1-3; D unresolved. Sequencing input: blood. This clonotype was sampled from a young man with Graves' ophthalmopathy. The CDR3 region has the DNA TGTGCCAGCAGCCCCCAAGTTGGAGGCGCTGGAAACACCATATATTTT. Protein sequence: CASSPQVGGAGNTIYF.